The 9 T cell receptor beta chains presented below share a single source sample, sequenced in a study of CD8 T cells in ankylosing spondylitis. Study results and caveats: Blood from ankylosing spondylitis patients appeared to carry a characteristic roughly eight-variant TCR beta motif.

Each CDR3 protein gets one entry after TCRdb re-called the 5' RACE reads with MiXCR. The table has more than 400,000 distinct CDR3 sequences, approximately 5% seen once. These receptors lack a known antigen. Sample: blood, either unsorted or a sorted T cell fraction (not recorded which). The receptors stem from a male donor with ankylosing spondylitis.

This clonotype was seen many times. The chain joins TRBV28 to TRBJ1-2; TRBD1 matches 12 bases. Germline V gene lookup returns CDR1 MDHEN and CDR2 SYDVKM. The CDR3 consists of 15 residues. With 5 bases clipped from V and 8 bases from J, the junction kept 9 bases outside the gene matches. The CDR3 region is CASSQPGQGAGGYTF. The DNA of the CDR3 is TGTGCCAGCAGTCAGCCGGGACAGGGGGCAGGGGGCTACACCTTC.

This clonotype was observed at least ten times. The rearrangement joins TRBV20-1 to TRBJ2-5; D is tentatively TRBD1 or TRBD2 (5 bases each). Germline loops: CDR1 DFQATT, CDR2 SNEGSKA (reference sequence). The V end was cut by 3 bases, the J end by 5 bases, with 16 bases between. This CDR3 is built from 14 residues. The CDR3 region has the DNA TGCAGTGCTAGGATCCCCGGGGCCGCGGAGACCCAGTACTTC. It codes for CSARIPGAAETQYF.

This clonotype was observed many times. The V call is TRBV6-5, the J call TRBJ2-1; 10 nucleotides line up with TRBD2. This CDR3 spans 15 amino acids. In germline, CDR1 is MNHEY, CDR2 SVGAGI. V dropped 0 bases and J dropped 6; count of bases not matched to a gene: 2. The CDR3 bases are TGTGCCAGCAGTTACTCCCTAGCGGGGGTCAATGAGCAGTTCTTC. Encoded protein: CASSYSLAGVNEQFF.

This clonotype was found many times. The chain has TRBV5-5 and TRBJ1-6, with 8 bases fitting TRBD1. The ends lost 4 bases at V and 4 bases at J; junction bases unmatched: 10. Germline CDR1 is SGHKS and CDR2 is YYEKEE (reference sequence). The CDR3 loop spans 17 amino acids. CDR3 protein: CASSLDRGGGYNSPLHF. The CDR3 DNA reads as TGTGCCAGCAGCCTCGACAGGGGCGGAGGGTATAATTCACCCCTCCACTTT.

This clonotype was recorded at least ten times. V gene TRBV27 combines with J gene TRBJ2-7; no definite D call. V lost 8 bases and J lost 3, with 5 bases in between. The germline gives CDR1 MNHEY, CDR2 SMNVEV (reference sequence). This CDR3 is built from 10 residues. Written as DNA, the CDR3 is TGTGCCAGCGGGAACTACGAGCAGTACTTC. Encoded protein: CASGNYEQYF.

This clonotype appeared many times. This chain's CDR3 is CASSAQLTGSGANVLTF. CDR3 bases: TGTGCCAGCAGCGCTCAACTCACAGGGTCTGGGGCCAACGTCCTGACTTTC. The chain links TRBV7-2 to TRBJ2-6, with TRBD1 as a possible D gene (6 bases). Germline CDR1 and CDR2: SGHTA and FQGNSA. The CDR3 sequence is 17 residues long. The germline V and J ends were trimmed by 5 bases and 1 base, with 15 bases remaining between them.

This chain joins TRBV7-9 and TRBJ2-7, with D hard to call. CDR1 SEHNR and CDR2 FQNEAQ come from the germline V gene (reference sequence). The CDR3 contains 13 residues. Trimming cost V 7 bases and J 2 bases, with 12 bases left between them. The CDR3 region has the DNA TGTGCCAGCAAGTCGAGGAACCCCTACGAGCAGTACTTC. It encodes CASKSRNPYEQYF.

In its sample, this clonotype was seen a few times. This sequence joins TRBV7-2 and TRBJ2-1, with D tentatively TRBD1 (6 bases). Germline lookup yields CDR1 SGHTA and CDR2 FQGNSA. This CDR3 is 16 amino acids long. Trimming left V 1 base short and J 2 bases short, with 12 bases between. CDR3 in amino acids: CASSLVSGGAYNEQFF. The DNA for the CDR3 is TGTGCCAGCAGCTTAGTGTCTGGGGGCGCCTACAATGAGCAGTTCTTC.

This clonotype was counted at least ten times. This chain joins TRBV7-2 and TRBJ1-4; 8 bases match TRBD1. In germline, CDR1 is SGHTA, CDR2 FQGNSA. V dropped 2 bases and J dropped 8; count of bases not matched to a gene: 4. This CDR3 spans 14 amino acids. The CDR3 sequence is CASSLQGAEEKLFF. The CDR3 DNA follows: TGTGCCAGCAGCTTACAGGGGGCGGAAGAAAAACTGTTTTTT.